This T cell receptor (beta chain) was obtained from a study of OX40 agonist ivuxolimab in advanced cancers. Across the whole study: Previous treatment with anti-PD-1, anti-PD-L1 or anti-CTLA-4 therapy was allowed; 40% had received some. Study observations and caveats: Low normalized clonal expansion also occurred in some nonresponding patients. Some of the lowest clonal expansion was seen in partial responders at 0.1-3.0 mg/kg.

On this clone: The antigen is unknown.

Assay used: immunoSEQ multiplex PCR; TCRdb lists only in-frame clones, some missing. In the table there are approximately 45,000 clones, approximately 86% of which are singletons. Sequenced here: CD4+ or CD8+ T cells sorted from blood, sampled in a trial of the OX40 agonist ivuxolimab. The receptor was derived from an adult with an advanced solid tumor such as melanoma, head and neck, liver or kidney cancer.

This CDR3 is CASSWQGYEQYF. Here the CDR3 DNA reads TGTGCCAGCAGTTGGCAGGGCTACGAGCAGTACTTC. The rearrangement links TRBV27 to TRBJ2-5; tentatively, D is TRBD1 (5 bases). The J call is in doubt because the DNA end fits TRBJ2-7 better. Germline CDR1 is MNHEY and CDR2 is SMNVEV (reference sequence). The CDR3 runs 12 residues.